This entry concerns a single T cell receptor (beta chain). The target antigen is unknown. Profiling relied on immunoSEQ multiplex PCR, and the TCRdb table lists in-frame clones only, not all of them. The top ten hold around 0.13% of the sample, which has some 2.1 million clones, over 85% seen once. This sample is part of a study of shared clonotypes between healthy human individuals. Overall study: The study enrolled two women and three men aged 18 to 49. Whole-study findings and limits: It was observed that roughly 4.8% of naive CD4 clonotypes were shared across several donors.

Germline lookup yields CDR1 SNHLY and CDR2 FYNNEI. Losses at the gene ends were 7 bases for V and 1 base for J; bases not matched to a gene: 8. The CDR3 runs 15 residues. CD4+ cells yielded CD45RA+ naive and CD45RA-negative memory subsets. V is TRBV2 and J is TRBJ2-5; TRBD2 matches 8 bases. This receptor was taken from a man younger than 30 in good health. The sequenced material came from naive CD4+ T cells sorted from blood. Subset in this sample: CD45RA+ positively selected. Here the CDR3 DNA reads TGTGCCAGCAACCTCTCCGGGACTAGCCAAGAGACCCAGTACTTC. This sequence encodes CASNLSGTSQETQYF. Variable domain in full (rest from reference TRBV2 and TRBJ2-5): EPEVTQTPSHQVTQMGQEVILRCVPISNHLYFYWYRQILGQKVEFLVSFYNNEISEKSEIFDDQFSVERPDGSNFTLKIRSTKLEDSAMYFCASNLSGTSQETQYFGPGTRLLVL.